The present TCR beta chain was sequenced within a study of patients and donors after allogeneic stem cell transplantation. This CDR3 has 15 amino acids. CDR1 MNHEY and CDR2 SMNVEV come from the germline V gene (reference sequence). The V segment lost 4 bases and the J segment 2 bases; nucleotides outside the gene matches: 4. TCRdb recomputed calls from the RT-PCR reads with MiXCR, one row per CDR3 protein. The profile covers 150,000 to 200,000 distinct CDR3 sequences, with approximately 30% appearing a single time and approximately 3.5% taken by the ten largest. The TCR was taken from a human donor who was either an allogeneic HSCT recipient or a stem cell or donor lymphocyte infusion donor (not recorded which). It is not recorded whose cells these are; they may come from a transplant donor. Sequenced sample: blood, either unsorted or a sorted T cell fraction (not recorded which). The chain is built from TRBV27 and TRBJ2-5; 10 nucleotides line up with TRBD2. CDR3 sequence reads: CASSSRTSGQETQYF. In DNA form, the CDR3 reads TGTGCCAGCAGTTCGAGGACTAGCGGTCAAGAGACCCAGTACTTC.